This T cell receptor beta chain was identified in a study of T cells in Graves' hyperthyroidism and ophthalmopathy. In the case of this clonotype: No antigen is known for it.

This CDR3 is 13 amino acids long. Trimming left V 3 bases short and J 5 bases short, with 9 bases between. Germline-derived CDR1 and CDR2 are SGDLS and YYNGEE. Study-level points and caveats: Blood also showed most of the thyroid clonotypes that were expanded above 0.001.

Those patients with uncontrolled infection, other autoimmune disease, pregnancy or lactation were excluded. Researchers took RNA transcripts and amplified the TCR beta CDR3 regions from them. First-round RT-PCR targeting the TCR CDR3 was performed with the HTBI primer set. Via MiXCR, TCRdb re-called the multiplex PCR reads, giving one row per CDR3 protein. Of some 650,000 distinct CDR3 sequences detected, about a sixth appear once; the ten largest clones hold less than 3.5%. Sample: blood. The source of this sequence is a woman aged 40 to 50 with Graves' ophthalmopathy. The V gene is TRBV9, the J gene TRBJ1-5; D remains unclear. CDR3 nucleotides: TGTGCCAGCAGCGAGAGGTGGGATCAGCCCCAGCATTTT. Protein product: CASSERWDQPQHF.